The 30 T cell receptor beta chains below were found in one sample sequenced in a study of T cells after yellow fever vaccination. TCRdb reanalysed the 5' RACE reads using MiXCR and keeps one entry per CDR3 protein. The data hold hundreds of thousands of distinct CDR3 sequences, with 15% to 20% observed a single time. This sample comprised PBMCs, obtained 15 days after the yellow fever booster vaccination. The receptors derive from a man aged 30 to 45 who received the YFV17D yellow fever vaccine.

This clonotype has just a few counts. V gene TRBV16 combines with J gene TRBJ2-7; D perhaps matches TRBD2 (6 bases). The V gene lost 2 bases and the J gene lost 2 bases, with 10 bases spanning the gap. The CDR3 runs 14 residues. The germline CDR1 and CDR2 sequences are KGHSY and FQNENV. In nucleotides, the CDR3 is TGTGCCAGCAGCCAAGTTGCGGGGCCCTACGAGCAGTACTTC. Protein product: CASSQVAGPYEQYF.

This sequence joins TRBV10-3 and TRBJ2-2; 11 bases are a match to TRBD2. V gave up 9 bases and J gave up 4 bases; unmatched junction bases: 1. Per the germline V gene, CDR1 is ENHRY and CDR2 is SYGVKD. The CDR3 extends over 13 amino acids. CDR3 DNA: TGTGCCATGACTAGCGGGGTCACCGGGGAGCTGTTTTTT. It is translated as CAMTSGVTGELFF.

The chain combines TRBV11-2 with TRBJ2-1; 7 bases map to TRBD2. V was pared by 3 bases and J by 2 bases, with 10 bases of the junction left unmatched. This CDR3 contains 17 residues. Germline lookup yields CDR1 SGHAT and CDR2 FQNNGV. This CDR3 reads CASSFSGSGKPYNEQFF. CDR3 DNA: TGTGCCAGCAGCTTCTCGGGGAGCGGGAAACCCTACAATGAGCAGTTCTTC.

V is TRBV10-3 and J is TRBJ2-5; D gene uncertain. The CDR3 spans 13 residues. Germline-derived CDR1 and CDR2 are ENHRY and SYGVKD. V was shortened by 7 bases and J by 5 bases, with 14 bases between the two germline ends. In nucleotides, the CDR3 is TGTGCCATCAACACCCCTCCTCAGGAGACCCAGTACTTC. This codes for CAINTPPQETQYF.

V is TRBV20-1 and J is TRBJ2-3, with 7 positions matching TRBD2. Germline V gives CDR1 DFQATT, CDR2 SNEGSKA (reference sequence). This CDR3 has 14 amino acids. The ends lost 6 bases at V and 1 base at J; junction bases unmatched: 7. The CDR3 nucleotides read TGCAGTGCCATGCGTGCGGGAGGCACAGATACGCAGTATTTT. Its protein is CSAMRAGGTDTQYF.

The rearrangement joins TRBV7-2 to TRBJ1-1; D is unresolved. The CDR3 extends over 16 amino acids. Germline V lookup: CDR1 SGHTA, CDR2 FQGNSA. Trimming took off 7 bases at V and 0 bases at J, with 18 bases between the two ends. The CDR3 here is CASNYPRGGLNTEAFF. The CDR3 region has the DNA TGTGCCAGCAACTACCCGAGAGGAGGGTTGAACACTGAAGCTTTCTTT.

V gene TRBV6-5 combines with J gene TRBJ2-3; no clear D. From germline, CDR1 is MNHEY and CDR2 SVGAGI. V was clipped by 4 bases and J by 0 bases, with 8 bases between them. The CDR3 runs 14 residues. The CDR3 loop is CASSSQRSTDTQYF. The DNA of the CDR3 is TGTGCCAGCAGTTCTCAAAGGAGCACAGATACGCAGTATTTT.

The chain combines TRBV3-1 with TRBJ2-1; D is undetermined. The CDR3 has 11 amino acids. V was pared by 2 bases and J by 15 bases, with 11 bases between. CDR1 is LGHDT, CDR2 YNNKEL, per germline (reference sequence). As DNA, the CDR3 is TGTGCCAGCAGCCAATTAGTTGGTCCGTTCTTC. This gives the protein CASSQLVGPFF.

This chain connects TRBV6-2 or TRBV6-3 to TRBJ2-3; possible D gene TRBD2, 5 bases. The CDR3 has 16 residues. V gave up 0 bases and J gave up 1 base, with 11 bases separating them. CDR1 is MNHEY and CDR2 is SVGEGT in the germline V gene. The CDR3, as DNA: TGTGCCAGCAGTTACTCCTTGGATAGCGGCACAGATACGCAGTATTTT. Its protein is CASSYSLDSGTDTQYF.

This clonotype was observed a handful of times. The chain combines TRBV3-1 with TRBJ2-3, with D possibly matching TRBD2 (6 bases). This CDR3 is built from 17 residues. Germline CDR1 LGHDT, CDR2 YNNKEL (reference sequence). V lost 2 bases, J lost 4 bases, and 19 bases lay in between. DNA for the CDR3: TGTGCCAGCAGCCAACCTCACGGGGGTAAGGAGTCAGATACGCAGTATTTT. This encodes CASSQPHGGKESDTQYF.

This clonotype was seen a handful of times. The V and J genes are TRBV20-1 and TRBJ2-3; possible D gene TRBD2, 6 bases. This CDR3 is built from 14 residues. CDR1 DFQATT and CDR2 SNEGSKA come from the germline V gene (reference sequence). With 5 bases removed from V and 0 bases from J, the gap between germline ends came to 12 bases. In nucleotides, the CDR3 is TGCAGTGCTCCGGTTAGCGGCAGCACAGATACGCAGTATTTT. Residues: CSAPVSGSTDTQYF.

V usage is TRBV20-1 and J usage is TRBJ2-7, with D possibly matching TRBD1 (6 bases). Germline CDR1 and CDR2: DFQATT and SNEGSKA (reference sequence). V was shortened by 1 base and J by 3 bases, with 16 bases between the two germline ends. This CDR3 contains 15 residues. CDR3 in amino acids: CSARVKGVLDYEQYF. CDR3 coding DNA: TGCAGTGCTAGAGTAAAGGGGGTTCTCGACTACGAGCAGTACTTC.

The chain recombines TRBV28 with TRBJ2-7; 7 bases are a match to TRBD1. Germline V gives CDR1 MDHEN, CDR2 SYDVKM. The J segment lost 2 bases and the V segment lost 5 bases, leaving 12 bases of the junction unmatched. The CDR3 loop spans 16 amino acids. This CDR3 is CASSSPGRGQTYEQYF. The DNA for the CDR3 is TGTGCCAGCAGTAGCCCCGGTAGGGGGCAAACCTACGAGCAGTACTTC.

The chain employs TRBV5-1 and TRBJ2-1; D may be TRBD2 (5 bases). The ends were cut back, 2 bases at V and 2 bases at J, with 14 bases in the middle. This CDR3 comprises 16 residues. Germline lookup yields CDR1 SGHRS and CDR2 YFSETQ. The DNA for the CDR3 is TGCGCCAGCAGCTTTTTGAGTGGGAGCCCCTACAATGAGCAGTTCTTC. Amino acids: CASSFLSGSPYNEQFF.

V and J are TRBV20-1 and TRBJ1-1; 7 bases agree with TRBD1. V lost 5 bases and J lost 10; bases outside the gene matches: 22. This CDR3 region has 16 residues. Germline values: CDR1 DFQATT, CDR2 SNEGSKA (reference sequence). CDR3 coding DNA: TGCAGTGCTGATAACAGGGGCTCGGAAAGGGTCCAGGTAGCTTTCTTT. Protein sequence: CSADNRGSERVQVAFF.

This clonotype has more than one count but fewer than ten. The rearrangement links TRBV5-1 to TRBJ2-5; TRBD1 matches at 10 bases. Germline assignment: CDR1 SGHRS and CDR2 YFSETQ. The CDR3 is 14 residues long. V was clipped by 4 bases and J by 3 bases; unmatched bases: 3. CDR3 loop: CASSVGTGEETQYF. CDR3 DNA: TGCGCCAGCAGCGTCGGGACAGGGGAAGAGACCCAGTACTTC.

The rearrangement uses TRBV29-1 and TRBJ2-3; D is ambiguous. This CDR3 contains 12 residues. Germline values: CDR1 SQVTM, CDR2 ANQGSEA. With 3 bases removed from V and 4 bases from J, the gap between germline ends came to 8 bases. This CDR3 is CSVERSADTQYF. The CDR3 DNA is TGCAGCGTTGAGAGAAGCGCAGATACGCAGTATTTT.

The V gene is TRBV12-3 or TRBV12-4, the J gene TRBJ1-1; D perhaps matches TRBD1 (6 bases). V was pared by 6 bases and J by 8 bases, with 13 bases between. The CDR3 contains 12 residues. The CDR3 sequence: CASRVGDREAFF. As DNA, the CDR3 is TGTGCCAGCAGGGTTGGTGACAGGGAAGCTTTCTTT.

This clonotype was observed a handful of times. The chain has TRBV12-5 and TRBJ2-1; 7 bases agree with TRBD2. Losses at the gene ends were 2 bases for V and 0 bases for J; bases not matched to a gene: 4. The CDR3 is made up of 16 amino acids. In germline, CDR1 is LGHNT, CDR2 FRNRAP. The CDR3: CASGLILAASYNEQFF. The DNA for the CDR3 is TGTGCTAGTGGTTTGATTCTAGCGGCCTCCTACAATGAGCAGTTCTTC.

This clonotype was recorded a few times. CDR3 bases: TGCAGTGCTAGCGGGGGGGATAAGGGGGACAATGAGCAGTTCTTC. It translates to CSASGGDKGDNEQFF. The chain combines TRBV20-1 with TRBJ2-1; 8 nucleotides match TRBD2. The CDR3 runs to 15 residues. Trimming cost V 3 bases and J 5 bases; bases outside gene matches: 9. Germline V gives CDR1 DFQATT, CDR2 SNEGSKA (reference sequence).

This clonotype was counted many times. V and J are TRBV12-3 or TRBV12-4 and TRBJ1-2; a possible D gene is TRBD1 (5 bases). Trimming removed 5 bases at V and 8 bases at J, with 18 bases between. CDR3 length: 14 residues. The DNA of the CDR3 is TGTGCCAGCAGTGAAGGGACGTATGTACTAGGCTACACCTTC. Its protein is CASSEGTYVLGYTF.

This clonotype was observed a few times. This chain connects TRBV20-1 to TRBJ2-1; D gene ambiguous. The V end was cut by 3 bases, the J end by 7 bases, with 16 bases between. Germline loops: CDR1 DFQATT, CDR2 SNEGSKA (reference sequence). There are 14 residues in the CDR3. Here the CDR3 reads CSASRPGSFNEQFF. The CDR3 nucleotides are TGCAGTGCTAGCCGACCTGGCAGCTTTAATGAGCAGTTCTTC.

The J gene is TRBJ2-7, the V gene TRBV5-1, with D uncertain. CDR3 length equals 15 residues. The germline gives CDR1 SGHRS, CDR2 YFSETQ. The germline V and J ends were trimmed by 0 bases and 3 bases, with 13 bases remaining between them. CDR3 in DNA: TGCGCCAGCAGCTTGGCCACCTTCGGTGGCTACGAGCAGTACTTC. This codes for CASSLATFGGYEQYF.

This chain connects TRBV7-9 to TRBJ2-2, with no clear D. CDR1 SEHNR and CDR2 FQNEAQ come from the germline V gene (reference sequence). The length of the CDR3 is 16 residues. The V end was cut by 5 bases, the J end by 2 bases, with 15 bases between. CDR3 sequence reads: CASSPPMRENTGELFF. The CDR3 DNA sequence: TGTGCCAGCAGCCCCCCGATGAGAGAAAACACCGGGGAGCTGTTTTTT.

In this sample, this clonotype turned up a few times. This CDR3 reads CSARGGDSSSYNEQFF. DNA for the CDR3: TGCAGTGCTAGAGGAGGGGACTCGAGCTCCTACAATGAGCAGTTCTTC. The rearrangement joins TRBV20-1 to TRBJ2-1, with D perhaps TRBD2 (6 bases). Trimming cost V 1 base and J 0 bases, with 13 bases left between them. Germline V gene lookup returns CDR1 DFQATT and CDR2 SNEGSKA (reference sequence). This CDR3 is 16 amino acids long.

This clonotype was counted many times. This chain joins TRBV27 and TRBJ2-1; D may be TRBD2 (6 bases). CDR1 and CDR2 (germline): MNHEY, SMNVEV (reference sequence). V was shortened by 6 bases and J by 7 bases, with 16 bases between the two germline ends. This CDR3 region has 14 residues. CDR3 loop: CASSRGVRKNEQFF. As DNA, the CDR3 is TGTGCCAGCAGCCGCGGGGTGCGGAAGAATGAGCAGTTCTTC.

This clonotype was counted at least ten times. V and J are TRBV10-3 and TRBJ2-5, with D perhaps TRBD1 (6 bases). The CDR3 has 17 amino acids. V lost 4 bases and J lost 1, with 19 bases in between. In germline, CDR1 is ENHRY, CDR2 SYGVKD. Here the CDR3 reads CAISVAQGWTAQETQYF. The CDR3 region has the DNA TGTGCCATCAGTGTGGCTCAGGGGTGGACAGCCCAAGAGACCCAGTACTTC.

The J gene is TRBJ2-3, the V gene TRBV20-1; 11 nucleotides match TRBD2. V shed 6 bases, J shed 3 bases, and the junction held 8 bases outside the gene matches. The CDR3 sequence is 15 residues long. From germline, CDR1 is DFQATT and CDR2 SNEGSKA (reference sequence). This chain's CDR3 is CSAQTSGSRTDTQYF. CDR3 nucleotide sequence: TGCAGTGCGCAAACTAGCGGGAGTCGGACAGATACGCAGTATTTT.

The chain is built from TRBV29-1 and TRBJ2-1, with D possibly matching TRBD2 (6 bases). V dropped 5 bases and J dropped 6 bases, with 14 bases sitting between them. In germline, CDR1 is SQVTM, CDR2 ANQGSEA. The CDR3 length is 13 residues. CDR3 DNA sequence: TGCAGCGTTTCGGGACTCGCGTTCAATGAGCAGTTCTTC. This codes for CSVSGLAFNEQFF.

The V and J genes are TRBV29-1 and TRBJ2-7; D is tentatively TRBD1 or TRBD2 (6 bases each). In germline, CDR1 is SQVTM, CDR2 ANQGSEA. The CDR3 is 13 amino acids. V shed 6 bases and J shed 0 bases, with 12 bases lying between them. The CDR3 spells CSVRGGRSYEQYF. CDR3 nucleotide sequence: TGCAGCGTCCGAGGGGGGCGCTCCTACGAGCAGTACTTC.